Given below is one T cell receptor beta chain in context. The CDR3 runs 14 residues. V was cut by 1 base and J by 0 bases, with 8 bases left in between. Germline lookup yields CDR1 SGHKS and CDR2 YYEKEE (reference sequence). The sample comes from a study of technical replicates of blood from a few donors. Assay: immunoSEQ multiplex PCR; the TCRdb copy retains only in-frame clones and omits some. Of 74,000 or so clones listed, around nine tenths are singletons. Sequenced: T cells isolated from PBMCs. The clonotype originates from a human donor in good health. V usage is TRBV5-5 and J usage is TRBJ2-7, with D perhaps matching TRBD1 (5 bases). CDR3 in amino acids: CASSLFQGSYEQYF. CDR3 DNA sequence: TGTGCCAGCAGCTTGTTCCAGGGCTCCTACGAGCAGTACTTC.